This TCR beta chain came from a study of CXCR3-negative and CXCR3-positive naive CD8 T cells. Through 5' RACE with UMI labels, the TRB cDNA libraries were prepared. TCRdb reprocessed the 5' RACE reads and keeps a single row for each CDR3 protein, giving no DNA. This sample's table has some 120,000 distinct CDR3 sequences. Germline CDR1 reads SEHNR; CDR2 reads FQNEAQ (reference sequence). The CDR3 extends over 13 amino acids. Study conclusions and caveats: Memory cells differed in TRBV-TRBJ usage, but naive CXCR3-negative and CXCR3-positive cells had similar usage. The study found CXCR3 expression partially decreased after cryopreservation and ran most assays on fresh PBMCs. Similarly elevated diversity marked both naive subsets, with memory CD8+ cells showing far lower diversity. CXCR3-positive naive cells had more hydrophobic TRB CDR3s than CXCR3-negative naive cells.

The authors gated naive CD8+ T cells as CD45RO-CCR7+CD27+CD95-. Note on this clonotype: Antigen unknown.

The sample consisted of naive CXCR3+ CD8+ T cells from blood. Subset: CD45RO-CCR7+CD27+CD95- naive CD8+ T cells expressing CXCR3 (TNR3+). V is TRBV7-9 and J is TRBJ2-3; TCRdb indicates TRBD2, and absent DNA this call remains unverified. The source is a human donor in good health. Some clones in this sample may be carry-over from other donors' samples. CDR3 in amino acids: CASSRPAGDTQYF. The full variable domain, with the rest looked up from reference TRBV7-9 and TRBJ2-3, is DTGVSQNPRHKITKRGQNVTFRCDPISEHNRLYWYRQTLGQGPEFLTYFQNEAQLEKSRLLSDRFSAERPKGSFSTLEIQRTEQGDSAMYLCASSRPAGDTQYFGPGTRLTVL.